The 21 T cell receptor beta chains presented below share a single source sample, sequenced in a study of T cell responses to AZD1222 COVID-19 vaccine. The data were produced by immunoSEQ multiplex PCR, yet TCRdb's version contains in-frame clones alone and is incomplete. Among about 94,000 clones, 75% to 90% were seen once, and the ten largest hold more than 3.5%. This specimen consisted of peripheral blood, obtained 28 days after the second AZD1222 dose. These receptors all come from an adult who received the AZD1222 COVID-19 vaccine.

The gene calls are TRBV5-4 and TRBJ1-1; 7 bases are a match to TRBD1. Germline lookup yields CDR1 SGHNT and CDR2 YYREEE (reference sequence). The junction had 5 bases not matched to a gene; V was cut back by 4 bases and J by 2 bases. The CDR3 is 14 residues long. In DNA form, the CDR3 reads TGTGCCAGCAGCGCAACAGGGGCAAACACTGAAGCTTTCTTT. This gives the protein CASSATGANTEAFF.

The V call is TRBV7-9, the J call TRBJ2-2; TRBD2 agrees at 7 bases. The length of the CDR3 is 17 residues. The V segment lost 1 base and the J segment 5 bases; nucleotides outside the gene matches: 10. Per the germline V gene, CDR1 is SEHNR and CDR2 is FQNEAQ (reference sequence). The CDR3 DNA reads TGTGCCAGCAGCTTAGATCTAGCGGTCTCGATAACCGGGGAGCTGTTTTTT. It translates to CASSLDLAVSITGELFF.

V usage is TRBV9 and J usage is TRBJ2-2, with unresolved D. The CDR3 runs 13 residues. Trimming stripped 3 bases from V and 6 bases from J, with 9 bases between. Per the germline V gene, CDR1 is SGDLS and CDR2 is YYNGEE. Here the CDR3 reads CASSALEAGELFF. The CDR3 DNA sequence: TGTGCCAGCAGCGCCTTAGAAGCCGGGGAGCTGTTTTTT.

The CDR3 DNA follows: TGCAGCGTTGGACAGGGTAATAACAATGGATTGACGCAGTATTTT. Translation gives CSVGQGNNNGLTQYF. The V gene is TRBV29-1, the J gene TRBJ2-3, with 7 bases identical to TRBD1. This CDR3 comprises 15 residues. The J segment lost 9 bases and the V segment lost 4 bases, leaving 16 bases of the junction unmatched. Germline loops: CDR1 SQVTM, CDR2 ANQGSEA.

This sequence joins TRBV7-8 and TRBJ2-1, with D maybe TRBD2 (7 bases). Trimming pared 1 base from V and 3 bases from J, leaving 16 bases between. CDR1 SGHVS and CDR2 FQNEAQ come from the germline V gene. CDR3 length equals 17 residues. CDR3 residues: CASSLEGGPGSYNEQFF. DNA for the CDR3: TGTGCCAGCAGCTTAGAGGGGGGGCCAGGCAGCTACAATGAGCAGTTCTTC.

The V gene is TRBV27, the J gene TRBJ1-6; possible D gene TRBD1, 6 bases. This CDR3 has 14 residues. Trimming removed 7 bases from V and 10 bases from J, with 17 bases in between. Germline-derived CDR1 and CDR2 are MNHEY and SMNVEV (reference sequence). The CDR3 loop reads CASNQRRGLSPLHF. CDR3 sequence (DNA): TGTGCCAGCAATCAACGTCGGGGGCTCTCACCCCTCCACTTT.

The rearrangement uses TRBV5-4 and TRBJ1-6; possible D gene TRBD1, 6 bases. The CDR3 is 20 residues long. The V end lost 5 bases, the J end lost 0 bases, and 24 bases lay between the germline ends. CDR1 is SGHNT, CDR2 YYREEE, per germline (reference sequence). CDR3 DNA: TGTGCCAGCAGAAGCAGGGGTCCTCCCGAAGACAGCTCCTATAATTCACCCCTCCACTTT. Translated, it gives CASRSRGPPEDSSYNSPLHF.

The J gene is TRBJ1-2, the V gene TRBV6-4, with D perhaps matching TRBD1 (6 bases). The CDR3 totals 13 residues. Germline CDR1 is MRHNA and CDR2 is SNTAGT. V was pared by 4 bases and J by 8 bases, with 14 bases between. DNA for the CDR3: TGTGCCAGCAGTGCCCTTCGGGGGGGCGGCTACACCTTC. Encoded protein: CASSALRGGGYTF.

V usage is TRBV19 and J usage is TRBJ1-2, with D unresolved. CDR3 size: 16 residues. V gave up 5 bases and J gave up 2 bases, with 18 bases separating them. Germline-derived CDR1 and CDR2 are LNHDA and SQIVND (reference sequence). The CDR3 DNA is TGTGCCAGTAGTTCGGCCAGGACGAGACTAAACTATGGCTACACCTTC. The encoded protein is CASSSARTRLNYGYTF.

This chain links TRBV19 with TRBJ1-4; 9 bases line up with TRBD1. The germline gives CDR1 LNHDA, CDR2 SQIVND (reference sequence). V was pared by 8 bases and J by 5 bases, with 9 bases of the junction left unmatched. The CDR3 totals 15 residues. The CDR3 bases are TGTGCCAGTCTTCGACAGGGGGTTCGAAATGAAAAACTGTTTTTT. Protein product: CASLRQGVRNEKLFF.

The chain combines TRBV6-6 with TRBJ1-2; D gene unclear. CDR3 length: 13 amino acids. Trimming removed 8 bases from V and 6 bases from J, with 16 bases in between. Germline V gives CDR1 MNHNY, CDR2 SVGAGI (reference sequence). The CDR3 region has the DNA TGTGCCAGCGCCGCCCAGACCCTTGATGGCTACACCTTC. This gives the protein CASAAQTLDGYTF.

The chain employs TRBV7-9 and TRBJ1-2; D is unclear. V was trimmed by 1 base and J by 4 bases, leaving 13 bases between them. The V gene's germline CDR1 is SEHNR and CDR2 FQNEAQ (reference sequence). There are 15 residues in the CDR3. The CDR3 region is CASSLDTAFPYGYTF. In DNA form, the CDR3 reads TGTGCCAGCAGCTTAGATACAGCGTTCCCCTATGGCTACACCTTC.

The chain couples TRBV5-1 to TRBJ1-1; D gene ambiguous. CDR1 SGHRS and CDR2 YFSETQ come from the germline V gene. V was shortened by 7 bases and J by 5 bases, with 21 bases between the two germline ends. This CDR3 is built from 15 residues. CDR3 sequence reads: CASGWGASMRTEAFF. The CDR3 region has the DNA TGCGCCAGCGGATGGGGAGCCTCCATGAGAACTGAAGCTTTCTTT.

The J gene is TRBJ2-3, the V gene TRBV10-1, with TRBD2 as a possible D gene (6 bases). The V gene's germline CDR1 is WNHNN and CDR2 SYGVQD (reference sequence). This CDR3 contains 16 residues. The V and J ends lost 4 bases and 4 bases respectively, with 18 bases between them. The CDR3 DNA sequence: TGCGCCAGCAGTGGGGCAGGCGGGATGTCATCAGATACGCAGTATTTT. Translated, it gives CASSGAGGMSSDTQYF.

J is TRBJ2-1 and V is TRBV2; 8 bases line up with TRBD1. V lost 5 bases and J lost 7; bases outside the gene matches: 7. The CDR3 consists of 14 residues. Germline lookup yields CDR1 SNHLY and CDR2 FYNNEI. The CDR3 loop reads CASSYQGAGNEQFF. The CDR3 nucleotides are TGTGCCAGCAGTTACCAGGGGGCGGGGAATGAGCAGTTCTTC.

V usage is TRBV23-1 and J usage is TRBJ1-1, with TRBD1 as a possible D gene (5 bases). TRBV23-1 falls under the ORF class, with uncertain function. V lost 2 bases, J lost 6 bases, and 13 bases lay in between. The CDR3 has 14 amino acids. The CDR3 DNA reads TGCGCCAGCAGTCAACGGGGGATGCTACCTGAAGCTTTCTTT. Protein: CASSQRGMLPEAFF.

The J gene is TRBJ2-7, the V gene TRBV9, with TRBD1 matching 7 bases. V shed 0 bases, J shed 5 bases, and the junction held 5 bases outside the gene matches. CDR1 is SGDLS and CDR2 is YYNGEE in the germline V gene. The CDR3 extends over 14 amino acids. CDR3 amino acids: CASSVVPGGDEQYF. The CDR3 DNA reads as TGTGCCAGCAGCGTAGTACCAGGGGGTGACGAGCAGTACTTC. Using reference TRBV9 and TRBJ2-7 for the parts outside the CDR3, the full variable domain is DSGVTQTPKHLITATGQRVTLRCSPRSGDLSVYWYQQSLDQGLQFLIQYYNGEERAKGNILERFSAQQFPDLHSELNLSSLELGDSALYFCASSVVPGGDEQYFGPGTRLTVT.

Here the CDR3 DNA reads TGTGCCAGCAGCCAAGGAGGGGTTCGTCAGCCCCAGCATTTT. Translating it yields CASSQGGVRQPQHF. This chain uses TRBV3-1 (or the pseudogene TRBV3-2) with TRBJ1-5; possibly TRBD1 for D (5 bases). Germline V CDR1 and CDR2: LGHDT, YNNKEL (reference sequence). The CDR3 covers 14 residues. V dropped 1 base and J dropped 6 bases, with 10 bases sitting between them.

V usage is TRBV27 and J usage is TRBJ1-2; 7 nucleotides match TRBD1. The V gene's germline CDR1 is MNHEY and CDR2 SMNVEV (reference sequence). V shed 3 bases, J shed 6 bases, and the junction held 10 bases outside the gene matches. The CDR3 contains 15 residues. CDR3 loop: CASSFRLTGDDGYTF. For the CDR3, the DNA is TGTGCCAGCAGTTTCCGCCTAACAGGGGATGATGGCTACACCTTC.

CDR3 DNA: TGTGCCAGCAGTTTATTAGGGCGAGGGTCCACGCAGCCCCAGCATTTT. Translation: CASSLLGRGSTQPQHF. The V and J genes are TRBV28 and TRBJ1-5; unclear D gene. The V end was cut by 1 base, the J end by 7 bases, with 17 bases between. This CDR3 region has 16 residues. The germline V gene has CDR1 MDHEN and CDR2 SYDVKM.

The gene calls are TRBV5-6 and TRBJ2-1; TRBD2 agrees at 11 bases. The length of the CDR3 is 16 residues. Germline V gene lookup returns CDR1 SGHDT and CDR2 YYEEEE. J gave up 12 bases and V 3 bases, and 14 bases lay outside the gene matches. The CDR3 here is CASSWRTAGTSGWQFF. The CDR3 region has the DNA TGTGCCAGCAGCTGGAGGACTGCCGGGACTAGCGGTTGGCAGTTCTTC.